What follows are 2 T cell receptor beta chains derived from one specimen sequenced in a study of T cell repertoires in cytomegalovirus infection. MiXCR was run by TCRdb on the reads, yielding one entry per CDR3 protein. The sample includes 170,000 or so distinct CDR3 sequences, over 13% of them seen just once. Source material: PBMCs. The receptors originated from a human donor in good health (CMV status not recorded). Some clones in this sample may be carry-over from other donors' samples.

This clonotype appeared a few times. The chain is built from TRBV29-1 and TRBJ2-7, with D perhaps TRBD1 or TRBD2 (6 bases each). Germline CDR1 and CDR2: SQVTM and ANQGSEA. The CDR3 extends over 13 amino acids. The V gene lost 4 bases and the J gene lost 6 bases, with 16 bases spanning the gap. CDR3 region: CSVVGGLDGEQYF. The CDR3 nucleotides are TGCAGCGTTGTAGGGGGGTTGGACGGCGAGCAGTACTTC.

This clonotype appeared many times. The J gene is TRBJ2-7, the V gene TRBV7-2; 8 bases are a match to TRBD2. There are 14 residues in the CDR3. Germline V gene sequence: CDR1 SGHTA, CDR2 FQGNSA. After removal of 6 bases from V and 0 bases from J, the junction contained 4 bases not matched to a gene. Here the CDR3 reads CASSHSGSSYEQYF. The CDR3 coding sequence is TGTGCCAGCAGTCACAGCGGGAGCTCCTACGAGCAGTACTTC.